A selection of T cell receptor beta chains follows, all from one sample in a study of technical replicates of blood from a handful of donors. This table comes from immunoSEQ multiplex PCR, and its TCRdb copy is limited to in-frame clones, with some not included. The sample has 82,000 or so clones, over 90% seen once. Sequencing was done on a sample of T cells isolated from PBMCs. The receptors here all came from a human donor in good health. Both conserved end residues are part of each CDR3. The order of the fields is D gene, clone size, V gene, J gene, CDR3 DNA, CDR3 protein. The D gene is left open where the match is weak. Size tells how often a clone was seen (once, few, many) or the class of an expanded clone, and some rows leave it out.

d_gene: .; abundance: .; v_gene: TRBV6-1; j_gene: TRBJ2-3; CDR3nt: TGTGCCAGCACCCTGTCCGGGGGAGATACGCAGTATTTT; CDR3aa: CASTLSGGDTQYF
d_gene: .; abundance: once; v_gene: TRBV27; j_gene: TRBJ2-1; CDR3nt: TGTGCCAGCAGTTTCGCCCTACAGGGATTGTTCAATGAGCAGTTCTTC; CDR3aa: CASSFALQGLFNEQFF
d_gene: TRBD2; abundance: .; v_gene: TRBV10-3; j_gene: TRBJ2-1; CDR3nt: TGTGCCGTCAAGGGAGCGGGAGGGCCTTACAATGAGCAGTTCTTC; CDR3aa: CAVKGAGGPYNEQFF
d_gene: TRBD2; abundance: .; v_gene: TRBV7-2; j_gene: TRBJ2-1; CDR3nt: TGTGCCAGCAGCTTATTAGGGCGGGAGGACAATGAGCAGTTCTTC; CDR3aa: CASSLLGREDNEQFF
d_gene: TRBD1; abundance: .; v_gene: TRBV6-5; j_gene: TRBJ2-7; CDR3nt: TGTGCCAGCAGAGGGACAGGGGGCAGCGAGCAGTACTTC; CDR3aa: CASRGTGGSEQYF
d_gene: TRBD2; abundance: .; v_gene: TRBV28; j_gene: TRBJ2-1; CDR3nt: TGTGCCAGCACCCGGGCTAGCGGAGGGTACAATGAGCAGTTCTTC; CDR3aa: CASTRASGGYNEQFF
d_gene: TRBD1; abundance: .; v_gene: TRBV5-5; j_gene: TRBJ2-7; CDR3nt: TGTGCCAGCAGCTTAATATGGGACAGAGGCTACGAGCAGTACTTC; CDR3aa: CASSLIWDRGYEQYF
d_gene: .; abundance: .; v_gene: TRBV4-1; j_gene: TRBJ1-3; CDR3nt: TGCGCCAGCAGCCAAGATCTCAGGGGCTCTGGAAACACCATATATTTT; CDR3aa: CASSQDLRGSGNTIYF
d_gene: TRBD1; abundance: .; v_gene: TRBV28; j_gene: TRBJ2-2; CDR3nt: TGTGCCGGATCCGGGACAGGGGTCGGGGAGCTGTTTTTT; CDR3aa: CAGSGTGVGELFF
d_gene: .; abundance: .; v_gene: TRBV6-6; j_gene: TRBJ1-2; CDR3nt: TGTGCCAGCAGTACGGAGCTTTATGGCTACACCTTC; CDR3aa: CASSTELYGYTF
d_gene: .; abundance: .; v_gene: TRBV30; j_gene: TRBJ1-1; CDR3nt: TGTGCCTGGAGTGTATCGGGGAGGGAAGCTTTCTTT; CDR3aa: CAWSVSGREAFF
d_gene: TRBD2; abundance: .; v_gene: TRBV4-2; j_gene: TRBJ2-2; CDR3nt: TGTGCCAGCAGCCAAAGTTCTAGCGGGGCCACCGGGGAGCTGTTTTTT; CDR3aa: CASSQSSSGATGELFF
d_gene: .; abundance: .; v_gene: TRBV27; j_gene: TRBJ2-2; CDR3nt: TGTGCCAGCAGTTCCCCCGACACTCTGGGTACCGGGGAGCTGTTTTTT; CDR3aa: CASSSPDTLGTGELFF
d_gene: .; abundance: .; v_gene: TRBV28; j_gene: TRBJ1-5; CDR3nt: TGTGCCAGCATCGAGACGGGGGGGGAGTATCAGCCCCAGCATTTT; CDR3aa: CASIETGGEYQPQHF
d_gene: .; abundance: .; v_gene: TRBV4-1; j_gene: TRBJ2-7; CDR3nt: TGCGCCAGCAGCCGCCGAAAGTCCCCCCCGGAGTACTTC; CDR3aa: CASSRRKSPPEYF
d_gene: TRBD1; abundance: .; v_gene: TRBV5-1; j_gene: TRBJ2-2; CDR3nt: TGCGCCAGCAGCTCCGGGACAGCAAACACCGGGGAGCTGTTTTTT; CDR3aa: CASSSGTANTGELFF
d_gene: TRBD1; abundance: .; v_gene: TRBV6-1; j_gene: TRBJ1-5; CDR3nt: TGTGCCAGCAGTGGGGGACAGGGGGCGGTTCAGCCCCAGCATTTT; CDR3aa: CASSGGQGAVQPQHF
d_gene: TRBD1; abundance: .; v_gene: TRBV2; j_gene: TRBJ2-7; CDR3nt: TGTGCCATCCTCCGGGACAGCTACGAGCAGTACTTC; CDR3aa: CAILRDSYEQYF
d_gene: .; abundance: .; v_gene: TRBV6-5; j_gene: TRBJ2-7; CDR3nt: TGTGCCAGCAGTTACGGGCCTTCCTACGAGCAGTACTTC; CDR3aa: CASSYGPSYEQYF
d_gene: .; abundance: .; v_gene: TRBV25-1; j_gene: TRBJ2-3; CDR3nt: TGTGCCAGCAGCGATCAAATAGCCGATACGCAGTATTTT; CDR3aa: CASSDQIADTQYF
d_gene: .; abundance: .; v_gene: TRBV9; j_gene: TRBJ2-1; CDR3nt: TGTGCCAGCAGCGTAGGCAGGTACAATGAGCAGTTCTTC; CDR3aa: CASSVGRYNEQFF
d_gene: .; abundance: .; v_gene: TRBV5-6; j_gene: TRBJ2-3; CDR3nt: TGTGCCAGCAGCAAGGCGGCGGATTACACAGATACGCAGTATTTT; CDR3aa: CASSKAADYTDTQYF
d_gene: .; abundance: .; v_gene: TRBV25-1; j_gene: TRBJ1-1; CDR3nt: TGTGCCAGCAGTGAAGGGCCATACACTGAAGCTTTCTTT; CDR3aa: CASSEGPYTEAFF
d_gene: TRBD2; abundance: .; v_gene: TRBV9; j_gene: TRBJ2-1; CDR3nt: TGTGCCAGCAGCGTAGGGTCTAGCGGGACCCGAAGAGGGTACAATGAGCAGTTCTTC; CDR3aa: CASSVGSSGTRRGYNEQFF
d_gene: .; abundance: .; v_gene: TRBV11-3; j_gene: TRBJ2-2; CDR3nt: TGTGCCAGCAGCTTAAACAGCCCGAACACCGGGGAGCTGTTTTTT; CDR3aa: CASSLNSPNTGELFF
d_gene: TRBD1; abundance: .; v_gene: TRBV18; j_gene: TRBJ1-2; CDR3nt: TGTGCCAGCTCACCAGACAGGGAAAACTATGGCTACACCTTC; CDR3aa: CASSPDRENYGYTF
d_gene: TRBD1; abundance: once; v_gene: TRBV25-1; j_gene: TRBJ1-3; CDR3nt: TGTGCCAGCATAGGGACAGGCTCTGGAAACACCATATATTTT; CDR3aa: CASIGTGSGNTIYF
d_gene: TRBD2; abundance: .; v_gene: TRBV6-4; j_gene: TRBJ2-7; CDR3nt: TGTGCCAGCAGTGAGATGGGACTAGCGGGAGATGTCGAGCAGTACTTC; CDR3aa: CASSEMGLAGDVEQYF
d_gene: .; abundance: .; v_gene: TRBV18; j_gene: TRBJ2-4; CDR3nt: TGTGCCAGCTCACCACTAGAAGCTCTAGCCAAAAACATTCAGTACTTC; CDR3aa: CASSPLEALAKNIQYF
d_gene: .; abundance: .; v_gene: TRBV28; j_gene: TRBJ1-1; CDR3nt: TGTGCCAGCAGGACAGAGAACACTGAAGCTTTCTTT; CDR3aa: CASRTENTEAFF
d_gene: TRBD1; abundance: .; v_gene: TRBV6-1; j_gene: TRBJ1-3; CDR3nt: TGTGCCAGCAGGGGACAGAATAGTGGAAACACCATATATTTT; CDR3aa: CASRGQNSGNTIYF
d_gene: TRBD2; abundance: .; v_gene: TRBV5-6; j_gene: TRBJ2-7; CDR3nt: TGTGCCAGCAGTAGACCGGGACTAGCTTCAGTCGAGCAGTACTTC; CDR3aa: CASSRPGLASVEQYF
d_gene: .; abundance: .; v_gene: TRBV6-1; j_gene: TRBJ2-7; CDR3nt: TGTGCCAGCAGTGCGGACACCCCCTACGAGCAGTACTTC; CDR3aa: CASSADTPYEQYF
d_gene: .; abundance: .; v_gene: TRBV11-3; j_gene: TRBJ2-3; CDR3nt: TGTGCCAGCAGCTTAGACGACAGTTCAACAGATACGCAGTATTTT; CDR3aa: CASSLDDSSTDTQYF
d_gene: TRBD1; abundance: .; v_gene: TRBV19; j_gene: TRBJ1-2; CDR3nt: TGTGCCAGTAGTGTTAACAGGGGATCCGGCTACACCTTC; CDR3aa: CASSVNRGSGYTF
d_gene: TRBD1; abundance: .; v_gene: TRBV27; j_gene: TRBJ1-2; CDR3nt: TGTGCCAGCAGTAGACAGGGGGACTATGGCTACACCTTC; CDR3aa: CASSRQGDYGYTF
d_gene: .; abundance: .; v_gene: TRBV19; j_gene: TRBJ2-1; CDR3nt: TGTGCCACCTCTACAGCGGTGCGCTCCTACAATGAGCAGTTCTTC; CDR3aa: CATSTAVRSYNEQFF
d_gene: TRBD2; abundance: .; v_gene: TRBV19; j_gene: TRBJ2-1; CDR3nt: TGTGCCAGTAGTATAGGGGCTAGCGGGCCATACAATGAGCAGTTCTTC; CDR3aa: CASSIGASGPYNEQFF
d_gene: TRBD1; abundance: .; v_gene: TRBV27; j_gene: TRBJ1-2; CDR3nt: TGTGCCAGCACCAGGACAGGGAACGATGGCTACACCTTC; CDR3aa: CASTRTGNDGYTF
d_gene: .; abundance: .; v_gene: TRBV11-3; j_gene: TRBJ1-2; CDR3nt: TGTGCCAGCAGCTTAGATCAAGCTAGGGGCTACACCTTC; CDR3aa: CASSLDQARGYTF
d_gene: .; abundance: .; v_gene: TRBV20-1; j_gene: TRBJ1-1; CDR3nt: TGCAGTGCTAGGGGGACACTAGCTTTCTTT; CDR3aa: CSARGTLAFF
d_gene: .; abundance: .; v_gene: TRBV4-3; j_gene: TRBJ1-4; CDR3nt: TGCGCCAGCAGCCCGGGACACGGTAATGAAAAACTGTTTTTT; CDR3aa: CASSPGHGNEKLFF
d_gene: .; abundance: .; v_gene: TRBV28; j_gene: TRBJ2-7; CDR3nt: TGTGCCAGCAGTTTTCAGGGTTACTACGAGCAGTACTTC; CDR3aa: CASSFQGYYEQYF
d_gene: TRBD2; abundance: .; v_gene: TRBV19; j_gene: TRBJ2-1; CDR3nt: TGTGCCTCACGGGGGGTAGCGGGAGATAATGAGCAGTTCTTC; CDR3aa: CASRGVAGDNEQFF
d_gene: .; abundance: .; v_gene: TRBV27; j_gene: TRBJ1-1; CDR3nt: TGTGCCAGCAGGCTGACAAGGATCACTGAAGCTTTCTTT; CDR3aa: CASRLTRITEAFF
d_gene: .; abundance: .; v_gene: TRBV2; j_gene: TRBJ2-7; CDR3nt: TGTGCCAGTTGGGCCGACTACGAGCAGTACTTC; CDR3aa: CASWADYEQYF
d_gene: TRBD2; abundance: .; v_gene: TRBV2; j_gene: TRBJ2-1; CDR3nt: TGTGCCAGCAGTGAGGGACTAGCGATCAATGAGCAGTTCTTC; CDR3aa: CASSEGLAINEQFF
d_gene: TRBD1; abundance: .; v_gene: TRBV28; j_gene: TRBJ1-4; CDR3nt: TGTGCCAGCAGTCTCGACAGGGAGAGGGAAAAACTGTTTTTT; CDR3aa: CASSLDREREKLFF
d_gene: .; abundance: .; v_gene: TRBV4-1; j_gene: TRBJ1-1; CDR3nt: TGCGCCAGCAGCCAAGGCTTGGTGGAGCTTAAAGCTTTCTTT; CDR3aa: CASSQGLVELKAFF
d_gene: TRBD2; abundance: .; v_gene: TRBV29-1; j_gene: TRBJ2-1; CDR3nt: TGCAGCGTCCCAAGAGCGACTAGCGGGCCCTACAATGAGCAGTTCTTC; CDR3aa: CSVPRATSGPYNEQFF
d_gene: .; abundance: .; v_gene: TRBV6-5; j_gene: TRBJ1-2; CDR3nt: TGTGCCAGCACCCCAGGTCTTACAGATGGCTACACCTTC; CDR3aa: CASTPGLTDGYTF
d_gene: .; abundance: .; v_gene: TRBV7-2; j_gene: TRBJ1-1; CDR3nt: TGTGCCAGCAGCTTAGGAGGGCGGGGGAACACTGAAGCTTTCTTT; CDR3aa: CASSLGGRGNTEAFF
d_gene: .; abundance: .; v_gene: TRBV27; j_gene: TRBJ2-1; CDR3nt: TGTGCCAGCAGTTTAGCGGGGAACTACAATGAGCAGTTCTTC; CDR3aa: CASSLAGNYNEQFF
d_gene: TRBD1; abundance: .; v_gene: TRBV11-2; j_gene: TRBJ1-4; CDR3nt: TGTGCCAGCAGCTTAGGGGACAGGGGTTATGAAAAACTGTTTTTT; CDR3aa: CASSLGDRGYEKLFF
d_gene: TRBD1; abundance: .; v_gene: TRBV11-3; j_gene: TRBJ1-3; CDR3nt: TGTGCCAGCAGCTTCCGCAGGGGGCTAGACTCTGGAAACACCATATATTTT; CDR3aa: CASSFRRGLDSGNTIYF
d_gene: TRBD2; abundance: .; v_gene: TRBV7-6; j_gene: TRBJ2-1; CDR3nt: TGTGCCAGCAGTTTTACGGGAGGGCCCATGGGTGAGCAGTTCTTC; CDR3aa: CASSFTGGPMGEQFF
d_gene: .; abundance: .; v_gene: TRBV7-7; j_gene: TRBJ2-5; CDR3nt: TGTGCCAGCAGCAAAAGCGAGGGAAAAGAGACCCAGTACTTC; CDR3aa: CASSKSEGKETQYF